One and the same sample provided the 31 T cell receptor beta chains below, sequenced in a study of early T cells in non-severe SARS-CoV-2 infection. Using its own MiXCR run on the 5' RACE reads, TCRdb lists one record per CDR3 protein. Here the sample spans tens of thousands of distinct CDR3 sequences, around 6.9% being singletons. The input for sequencing was whole blood, taken at baseline. Source of these receptors: an adult who was a healthcare worker with PCR-confirmed SARS-CoV-2 infection or an uninfected control (not recorded which).

This clonotype was found many times. V is TRBV20-1 and J is TRBJ2-1, with 11 bases fitting TRBD2. J was trimmed by 7 bases and V by 5 bases; bases with no gene match: 4. Germline assignment: CDR1 DFQATT and CDR2 SNEGSKA (reference sequence). The CDR3 has 13 amino acids. The CDR3 DNA is TGCAGTGCTCCGACTAGCGGGGCAAATGAGCAGTTCTTC. Its translation: CSAPTSGANEQFF.

This clonotype was seen many times. The chain's CDR3 is CASSGSDQGANTEAFF. DNA of the CDR3: TGTGCCAGCAGTGGTAGTGACCAGGGGGCTAACACTGAAGCTTTCTTT. V gene TRBV12-3 or TRBV12-4 combines with J gene TRBJ1-1; 8 bases fit TRBD1. The junction had 10 bases not matched to a gene; V was cut back by 5 bases and J by 2 bases. The CDR3 runs 16 residues.

The sample holds a few counts of this clonotype. CDR3 DNA sequence: TGCGCCAGCAGCTCGACAGGTGCCTACGAGCAGTACTTC. Amino acid sequence: CASSSTGAYEQYF. The chain combines TRBV5-1 with TRBJ2-7; perhaps TRBD1 as D (6 bases). Germline assignment: CDR1 SGHRS and CDR2 YFSETQ. V was clipped by 3 bases and J by 2 bases, with 9 bases between them. The length of the CDR3 is 13 residues.

The CDR3 DNA is TGTGCCAGCAGCTTAGCTTTTTCCTACAATGAGCAGTTCTTC. This encodes CASSLAFSYNEQFF. V usage is TRBV7-6 and J usage is TRBJ2-1; D gene unclear. Germline V lookup: CDR1 SGHVS, CDR2 FNYEAQ. The CDR3 totals 14 residues. Trimming took 0 bases from V and 1 from J, leaving 4 bases between them.

The rearrangement links TRBV7-9 to TRBJ2-3, with 9 nucleotides matching TRBD1. The ends lost 6 bases at V and 6 bases at J; junction bases unmatched: 4. The CDR3 length is 13 residues. Germline V lookup: CDR1 SEHNR, CDR2 FQNEAQ (reference sequence). CDR3: CASRRTGVDTQYF. The CDR3 bases are TGTGCCAGCAGAAGGACAGGGGTCGATACGCAGTATTTT.

This clonotype was observed a handful of times. The rearrangement uses TRBV7-2 and TRBJ2-7, with 11 bases lining up with TRBD1. The CDR3 is 15 residues long. CDR1 is SGHTA and CDR2 is FQGNSA in the germline V gene. V shed 7 bases and J 5 bases; nucleotides not matched to a gene: 10. The CDR3 DNA sequence: TGTGCCAGCACCCGACGGACAGGGGGCTTCGACGAGCAGTACTTC. It specifies CASTRRTGGFDEQYF.

The chain links TRBV7-8 to TRBJ2-3; unclear D gene. Trimming took 5 bases from V and 6 from J, leaving 12 bases between them. The germline V gene encodes CDR1 SGHVS and CDR2 FQNEAQ. This CDR3 contains 13 residues. The CDR3 spells CASSLLRTDTQYF. CDR3 coding DNA: TGTGCCAGCAGCCTCCTACGTACTGATACGCAGTATTTT. The variable domain in full, with the rest retrieved from reference TRBV7-8 and TRBJ2-3, is GAGVSQSPRYKVAKRGQDVALRCDPISGHVSLFWYQQALGQGPEFLTYFQNEAQLDKSGLPSDRFFAERPEGSVSTLKIQRTQQEDSAVYLCASSLLRTDTQYFGPGTRLTVL.

This clonotype was found a few times. The V call is TRBV2, the J call TRBJ2-2, with D possibly TRBD1 on 5 matching bases. The V end was cut by 5 bases, the J end by 1 base, with 8 bases between. This CDR3 comprises 14 residues. CDR1 is SNHLY and CDR2 is FYNNEI in the germline V gene. The CDR3 DNA follows: TGTGCCAGCAGTTTAAGGGGGAACACCGGGGAGCTGTTTTTT. Residues: CASSLRGNTGELFF.

Many counts were recorded for this clonotype. The chain links TRBV4-2 to TRBJ2-7, with TRBD2 as a possible D gene (5 bases). V gave up 4 bases and J gave up 9 bases, with 19 bases separating them. The germline CDR1 and CDR2 sequences are LGHNA and YNFKEQ. CDR3 length: 14 amino acids. The CDR3 sequence: CASSPAQSRRGQYF. CDR3 nucleotides: TGTGCCAGCAGCCCAGCACAGTCCCGTCGGGGGCAGTACTTC.

This clonotype was seen a few times. The V and J genes are TRBV20-1 and TRBJ2-7, with TRBD2 matching over 8 bases. The length of the CDR3 is 14 residues. Germline lookup yields CDR1 DFQATT and CDR2 SNEGSKA (reference sequence). The V and J ends lost 1 base and 3 bases, in that order; junction bases with no gene match: 5. Here the CDR3 DNA reads TGCAGTGCTAGAGTCCAAGCGGGGGTCTACGAGCAGTACTTC. It is translated as CSARVQAGVYEQYF.

Ten or more counts support this clonotype. V usage is TRBV10-1 and J usage is TRBJ2-7; D uncertain. The germline gives CDR1 WNHNN, CDR2 SYGVQD (reference sequence). The CDR3 is made up of 14 amino acids. Trimming took off 2 bases at V and 5 bases at J, with 13 bases between the two ends. CDR3 loop: CASSERRDPDEQYF. The CDR3 bases are TGCGCCAGCAGTGAGCGAAGGGATCCGGACGAGCAGTACTTC.

V usage is TRBV9 and J usage is TRBJ1-2; D may be TRBD1 (5 bases). The CDR3 spans 15 residues. V was pared by 0 bases and J by 2 bases, with 11 bases between. The germline CDR1 and CDR2 sequences are SGDLS and YYNGEE. This CDR3 reads CASSVAGRDNYGYTF. The CDR3 nucleotides read TGTGCCAGCAGCGTAGCTGGTAGGGACAACTATGGCTACACCTTC.

V is TRBV9 and J is TRBJ2-5, with TRBD2 identical over 7 bases. CDR3 length equals 15 residues. The germline gives CDR1 SGDLS, CDR2 YYNGEE. J lost 1 base, V lost 2 bases, and 5 bases had no gene match. CDR3 amino acids: CASSVGSGPQETQYF. The CDR3 DNA follows: TGTGCCAGCAGCGTTGGTAGCGGGCCCCAAGAGACCCAGTACTTC.

This chain links TRBV7-2 with TRBJ2-6, with unresolved D. The CDR3 contains 15 residues. Germline assignment: CDR1 SGHTA and CDR2 FQGNSA. V was cut by 1 base and J by 0 bases, with 4 bases left in between. The CDR3 reads CASSLEVSGANVLTF. DNA for the CDR3: TGTGCCAGCAGCTTAGAGGTCTCTGGGGCCAACGTCCTGACTTTC.

This clonotype was seen at least ten times. The chain uses TRBV2 and TRBJ1-2; D is unclear. The CDR3 is made up of 13 amino acids. The V gene's germline CDR1 is SNHLY and CDR2 FYNNEI. V lost 4 bases and J 7 bases, leaving 13 bases between the germline ends. Here the CDR3 DNA reads TGTGCCAGCAGTGGGGTTGACGGAAGTGGCTACACCTTC. Translated: CASSGVDGSGYTF.

The rearrangement joins TRBV9 to TRBJ1-2, with D unclear. This CDR3 has 14 amino acids. Germline-derived CDR1 and CDR2 are SGDLS and YYNGEE. The V and J ends lost 6 bases and 0 bases respectively, with 12 bases between them. In DNA, the CDR3 is TGTGCCAGCACCACCGGGCTAGCTAACTATGGCTACACCTTC. It specifies CASTTGLANYGYTF.

The V and J genes are TRBV20-1 and TRBJ1-2, with 9 bases that match TRBD1. Trimming removed 5 bases from V and 10 bases from J; junction bases left unmatched: 2. Germline V gene lookup returns CDR1 DFQATT and CDR2 SNEGSKA (reference sequence). The CDR3 extends over 10 amino acids. CDR3 nucleotides: TGCAGTGCTTGGACAGGGGCCTACACCTTC. Its translation is CSAWTGAYTF.

This clonotype was picked up many times. This chain joins TRBV3-1 and TRBJ2-2, with D possibly TRBD2 on 6 matching bases. CDR1 and CDR2 from the germline V gene are LGHDT and YNNKEL (reference sequence). V lost 1 base to trimming and J lost 2 bases, with 11 bases between them. CDR3 length: 16 residues. The CDR3 region is CASSQVRLDNTGELFF. The CDR3, as DNA: TGTGCCAGCAGCCAAGTCCGACTAGACAACACCGGGGAGCTGTTTTTT.

The V call is TRBV7-9, the J call TRBJ1-5; D gene ambiguous. Per germline, CDR1 SEHNR and CDR2 FQNEAQ (reference sequence). This CDR3 region has 14 residues. Trimming removed 0 bases from V and 9 bases from J, with 12 bases in between. CDR3 DNA sequence: TGTGCCAGCAGCTTAGCGGACGGGCTTGGGCCCCAGCATTTT. This codes for CASSLADGLGPQHF.

There are many counts of this clonotype. This chain links TRBV13 with TRBJ2-7; TRBD1 is a possible D gene (6 bases). Germline V CDR1 and CDR2: PRHDT, FYEKMQ (reference sequence). Trimming removed 5 bases at V and 1 base at J, with 15 bases between. The CDR3 runs to 15 residues. CDR3 bases: TGTGCCAGCAGCGGGTACCGGGACAAGTCCTACGAGCAGTACTTC. This sequence encodes CASSGYRDKSYEQYF.

About this clonotype itself: A read error may account for a junction end that differs from germline. The chain employs TRBV7-7 and TRBJ2-5; 10 bases fit TRBD2. The germline V gene has CDR1 SSHAT and CDR2 FNYEAQ (reference sequence). This CDR3 has 15 residues. CDR3 bases: TGTGCTAGCAGCTATAGCGGGGGGCTCCAAGAGACCCAGTACTTC. Translation gives CASSYSGGLQETQYF.

This clonotype was counted ten times or more. The chain recombines TRBV6-5 with TRBJ1-2; 8 nucleotides agree with TRBD1. Germline CDR1 MNHEY, CDR2 SVGAGI. V shed 6 bases and J 5 bases; nucleotides not matched to a gene: 11. CDR3 length equals 15 residues. The CDR3 spells CASSNDRGRWYGYTF. The CDR3 region has the DNA TGTGCCAGCAGCAACGACAGGGGCCGATGGTATGGCTACACCTTC.

This clonotype appeared a few times. The V gene is TRBV7-9, the J gene TRBJ2-1; 8 bases align to TRBD2. Germline V gives CDR1 SEHNR, CDR2 FQNEAQ (reference sequence). This CDR3 contains 16 residues. V lost 6 bases and J lost 2; bases outside the gene matches: 9. CDR3 amino acids: CASSGRSGGTYNEQFF. As DNA, the CDR3 is TGTGCCAGCAGTGGGAGAAGCGGGGGTACCTACAATGAGCAGTTCTTC. Based on the CDR3 plus reference TRBV7-9 and TRBJ2-1, the full variable domain is DTGVSQNPRHKITKRGQNVTFRCDPISEHNRLYWYRQTLGQGPEFLTYFQNEAQLEKSRLLSDRFSAERPKGSFSTLEIQRTEQGDSAMYLCASSGRSGGTYNEQFFGPGTRLTVL.

This clonotype was recorded a few times. This chain uses TRBV19 with TRBJ2-1; D unresolved. V gave up 5 bases and J gave up 1 base, with 6 bases separating them. Per the germline V gene, CDR1 is LNHDA and CDR2 is SQIVND (reference sequence). The CDR3 extends over 13 amino acids. CDR3 residues: CASSGRSYNEQFF. The CDR3 DNA reads as TGTGCCAGTAGTGGACGGTCCTACAATGAGCAGTTCTTC.

This clonotype was counted at least ten times. Germline is not matched at one junction end, which may reflect a read error. The chain carries TRBV7-2 and TRBJ1-2; the match to TRBD1 covers 11 bases. The germline V gene encodes CDR1 SGHTA and CDR2 FQGNSA. The CDR3 totals 15 residues. This chain's CDR3 is CASSSDRGLNDGYTF. The CDR3 nucleotides are TGTGCCAGCAGCTCGGACAGGGGGCTTAACGATGGCTACACCTTC. Drawing the rest from reference TRBV7-2 and TRBJ1-2, the complete variable domain is GAGVSQSPSNKVTEKGKDVELRCDPISGHTALYWYRQSLGQGLEFLIYFQGNSAPDKSGLPSDRFSAERTGGSVSTLTIQRTQQEDSAVYLCASSSDRGLNDGYTFGSGTRLTVV.

As for this clonotype: This may arise from a read error, as a much more abundant clone is one base away. CDR3 nucleotides: TGTGTCAGCACAAGCCCCCGGGACTCTAGCACAGATACGCAGTATTTT. Its translation is CVSTSPRDSSTDTQYF. V gene TRBV2 combines with J gene TRBJ2-3; a weak D match, TRBD2 (6 bases). The CDR3 loop spans 16 amino acids. Germline V gene sequence: CDR1 SNHLY, CDR2 FYNNEI.

Comments on this clonotype: The CDR3 does not end in the conserved phenylalanine or tryptophan, so this is likely a read error. The chain uses TRBV7-2 and TRBJ2-1; D gene unclear. Germline CDR1 and CDR2: SGHTA and FQGNSA. V gave up 4 bases and J gave up 5 bases, with 18 bases separating them. This CDR3 is 16 amino acids long. The CDR3 loop is CASSSIPGVRDNEQFL. In nucleotides, the CDR3 is TGTGCCAGCAGCTCAATACCGGGCGTACGTGACAATGAGCAGTTCCTC.

The table lists this clonotype with many counts. The DNA for the CDR3 is TGCAGTGCTTCTCGCTCCGGGACAGATTACGAGCAGTACTTC. It is translated as CSASRSGTDYEQYF. The V and J genes are TRBV20-1 and TRBJ2-7; 7 positions match TRBD1. Germline lookup yields CDR1 DFQATT and CDR2 SNEGSKA (reference sequence). This CDR3 comprises 14 residues. V lost 5 bases, J lost 4 bases, and 11 bases stayed unmatched.

V is TRBV5-5 and J is TRBJ1-4, with D tentatively TRBD1 (6 bases). Germline V gene lookup returns CDR1 SGHKS and CDR2 YYEKEE (reference sequence). The CDR3 totals 14 residues. Trimming shortened V by 4 bases and J by 3 bases, and 10 bases separated the two germline ends. The CDR3 DNA sequence: TGTGCCAGCAGCCTGACAGGACCTAATGAAAAACTGTTTTTT. Translation: CASSLTGPNEKLFF.

This clonotype was seen many times. This sequence joins TRBV7-6 and TRBJ2-1; D gene ambiguous. There are 16 residues in the CDR3. V lost 4 bases and J 0 bases, leaving 13 bases between the germline ends. Germline V lookup: CDR1 SGHVS, CDR2 FNYEAQ. CDR3 amino acids: CASSSPGGSSYNEQFF. DNA of the CDR3: TGTGCCAGCAGCTCCCCGGGCGGCAGCTCCTACAATGAGCAGTTCTTC.

V and J are TRBV7-9 and TRBJ1-2, with D unclear. Per the germline V gene, CDR1 is SEHNR and CDR2 is FQNEAQ (reference sequence). The V gene lost 5 bases and the J gene lost 8 bases, with 15 bases spanning the gap. This CDR3 comprises 13 residues. The CDR3 protein is CASSPSQGTGYTF. For the CDR3, the DNA is TGTGCCAGCAGCCCCAGTCAAGGAACCGGCTACACCTTC.